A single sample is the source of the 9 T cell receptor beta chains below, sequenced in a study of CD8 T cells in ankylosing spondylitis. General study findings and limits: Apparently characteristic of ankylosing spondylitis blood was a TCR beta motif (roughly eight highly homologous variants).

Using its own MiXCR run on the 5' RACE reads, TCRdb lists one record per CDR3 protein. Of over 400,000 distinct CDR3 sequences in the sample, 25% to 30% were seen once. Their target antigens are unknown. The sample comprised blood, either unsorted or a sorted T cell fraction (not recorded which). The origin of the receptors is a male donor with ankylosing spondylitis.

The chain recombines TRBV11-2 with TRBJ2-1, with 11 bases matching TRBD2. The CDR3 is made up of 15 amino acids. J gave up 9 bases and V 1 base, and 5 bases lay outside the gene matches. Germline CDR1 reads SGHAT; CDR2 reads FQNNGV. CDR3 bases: TGTGCCAGCAGCTTAGTGTTAGCGGGGGGGGTTGAGCAGTTCTTC. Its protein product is CASSLVLAGGVEQFF.

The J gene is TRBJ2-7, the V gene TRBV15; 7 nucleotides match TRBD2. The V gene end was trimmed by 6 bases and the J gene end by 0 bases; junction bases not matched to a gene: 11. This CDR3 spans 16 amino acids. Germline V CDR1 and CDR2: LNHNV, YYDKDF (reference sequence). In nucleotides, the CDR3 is TGTGCCACCAGTAAAACTAGCGTGGGGAGCTCCTACGAGCAGTACTTC. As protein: CATSKTSVGSSYEQYF.

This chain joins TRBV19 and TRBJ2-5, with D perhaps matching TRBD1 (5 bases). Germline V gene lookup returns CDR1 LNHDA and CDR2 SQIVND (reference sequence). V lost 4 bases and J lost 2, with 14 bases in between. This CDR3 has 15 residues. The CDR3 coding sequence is TGTGCCAGTAGTACAAGAGGACATTCTCAAGAGACCCAGTACTTC. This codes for CASSTRGHSQETQYF.

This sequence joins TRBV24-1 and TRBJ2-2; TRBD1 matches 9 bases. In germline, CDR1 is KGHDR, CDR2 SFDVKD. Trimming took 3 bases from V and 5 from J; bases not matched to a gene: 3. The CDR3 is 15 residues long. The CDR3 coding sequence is TGTGCCACCAGTGATCCAGGGACAGGGACCGGGGAGCTGTTTTTT. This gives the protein CATSDPGTGTGELFF.

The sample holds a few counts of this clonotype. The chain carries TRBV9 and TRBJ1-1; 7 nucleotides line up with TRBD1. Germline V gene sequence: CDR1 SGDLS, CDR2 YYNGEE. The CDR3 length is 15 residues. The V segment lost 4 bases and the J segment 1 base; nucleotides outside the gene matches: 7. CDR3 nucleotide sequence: TGTGCCAGCAGCCCGCCGACAGGGAGGAACACTGAAGCTTTCTTT. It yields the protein CASSPPTGRNTEAFF.

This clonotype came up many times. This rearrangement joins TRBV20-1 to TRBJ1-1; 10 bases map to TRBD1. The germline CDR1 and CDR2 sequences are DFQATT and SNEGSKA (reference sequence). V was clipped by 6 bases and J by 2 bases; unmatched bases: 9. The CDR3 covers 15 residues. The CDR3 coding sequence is TGCAGTGCCGAGGGGACAGGGGATGCCAACACTGAAGCTTTCTTT. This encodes CSAEGTGDANTEAFF.

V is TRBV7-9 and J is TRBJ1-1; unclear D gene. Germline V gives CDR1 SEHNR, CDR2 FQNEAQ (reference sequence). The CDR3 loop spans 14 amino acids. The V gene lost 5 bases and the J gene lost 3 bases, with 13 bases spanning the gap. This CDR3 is CASSRAEADTEAFF. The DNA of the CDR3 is TGTGCCAGCAGCCGCGCCGAGGCGGACACTGAAGCTTTCTTT.

CDR3: CAWSVNRRGEAFF. The CDR3 DNA is TGTGCCTGGAGTGTAAACCGGCGGGGTGAAGCTTTCTTT. The gene calls are TRBV30 and TRBJ1-1; D ambiguous. V lost 0 bases and J 7 bases, leaving 12 bases between the germline ends. Germline CDR1 and CDR2: GTSNPN and SVGIG (reference sequence). The length of the CDR3 is 13 residues.

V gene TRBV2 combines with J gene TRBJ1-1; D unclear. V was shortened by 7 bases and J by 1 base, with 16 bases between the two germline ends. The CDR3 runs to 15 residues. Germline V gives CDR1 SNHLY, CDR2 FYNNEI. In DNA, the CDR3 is TGTGCCAGCACTCCCAGCGACATTGAGAACACTGAAGCTTTCTTT. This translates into CASTPSDIENTEAFF.